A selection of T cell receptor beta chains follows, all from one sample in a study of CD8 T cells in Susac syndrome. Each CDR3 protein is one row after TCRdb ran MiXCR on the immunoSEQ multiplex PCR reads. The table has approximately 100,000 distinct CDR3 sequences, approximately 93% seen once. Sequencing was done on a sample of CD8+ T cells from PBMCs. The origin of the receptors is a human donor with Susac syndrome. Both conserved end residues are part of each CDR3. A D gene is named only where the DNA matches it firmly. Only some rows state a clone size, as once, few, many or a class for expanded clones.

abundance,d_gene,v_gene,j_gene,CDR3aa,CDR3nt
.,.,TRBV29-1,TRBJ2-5,CSVEWGETQYF,TGCAGCGTTGAGTGGGGTGAGACCCAGTACTTC
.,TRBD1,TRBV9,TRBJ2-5,CASSVDGAGGETQYF,TGTGCCAGCAGCGTAGACGGGGCAGGGGGAGAGACCCAGTACTTC
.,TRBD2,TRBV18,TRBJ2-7,CASSPGSGGAREQYF,TGTGCCAGCTCACCCGGTAGCGGGGGAGCAAGGGAGCAGTACTTC
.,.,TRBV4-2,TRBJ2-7,CASSQGGPVPYEQYF,TGTGCCAGCAGCCAAGGGGGCCCAGTTCCCTACGAGCAGTACTTC
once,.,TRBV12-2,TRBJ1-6,CASRFGPMKDSPLHF,TGTGCAAGTCGCTTCGGGCCCATGAAGGATTCACCCCTCCACTTT
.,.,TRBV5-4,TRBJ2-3,CASSHRFVTDTQYF,TGTGCCAGCAGCCACCGATTTGTCACAGATACGCAGTATTTT
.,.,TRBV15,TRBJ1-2,CATSTVGGRQGNGYTF,TGTGCCACCAGCACCGTGGGGGGGCGCCAAGGAAATGGCTACACCTTC
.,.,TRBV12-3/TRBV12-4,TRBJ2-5,CASRSLEETQYF,TGTGCCAGCAGATCCCTTGAAGAGACCCAGTACTTC
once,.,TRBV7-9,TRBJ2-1,CASSLAPSEQFF,TGTGCCAGCAGCTTAGCCCCTAGTGAGCAGTTCTTC
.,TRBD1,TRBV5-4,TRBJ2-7,CASSPRDSNSEQYF,TGTGCCAGCAGCCCCCGGGACAGCAACTCCGAGCAGTACTTC
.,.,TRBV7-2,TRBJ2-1,CASSSPGRPNEQFF,TGTGCCAGCAGCTCACCAGGACGCCCTAATGAGCAGTTCTTC
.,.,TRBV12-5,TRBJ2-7,CASGPFGEQYF,TGTGCTAGTGGCCCCTTCGGCGAGCAGTACTTC
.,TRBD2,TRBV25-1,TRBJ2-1,CATGRTTNEQFF,TGTGCCACCGGGAGGACGACGAATGAGCAGTTCTTC
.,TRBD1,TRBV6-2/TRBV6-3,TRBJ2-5,CASRHTGGQETQYF,TGTGCCAGCAGGCACACAGGGGGGCAAGAGACCCAGTACTTC
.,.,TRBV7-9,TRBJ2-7,CASSHQDEGAYEQYF,TGTGCCAGCAGCCACCAAGACGAGGGGGCCTACGAGCAGTACTTC
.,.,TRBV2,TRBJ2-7,CASSGDPAYEQYF,TGTGCCAGCAGTGGGGACCCAGCATACGAGCAGTACTTC
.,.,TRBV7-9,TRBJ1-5,CASSLEDQPQHF,TGTGCCAGCAGCTTAGAGGATCAGCCCCAGCATTTT
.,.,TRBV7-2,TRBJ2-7,CASSLGRDSSYEQYF,TGTGCCAGCAGCTTAGGACGGGATAGCTCCTACGAGCAGTACTTC
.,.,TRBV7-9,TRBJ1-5,CASSSSDSNQPQHF,TGTGCCAGCAGCTCCTCGGATAGCAATCAGCCCCAGCATTTT
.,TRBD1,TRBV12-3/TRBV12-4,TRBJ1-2,CASSPGTGFYGYTF,TGTGCCAGCAGCCCTGGGACAGGATTCTATGGCTACACCTTC
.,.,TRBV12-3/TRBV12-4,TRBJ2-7,CASRGDWDYEQYF,TGTGCCAGCAGAGGGGACTGGGATTACGAGCAGTACTTC
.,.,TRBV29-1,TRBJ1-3,CSVGSDFAGNTIYF,TGCAGCGTTGGTTCAGATTTTGCCGGAAACACCATATATTTT
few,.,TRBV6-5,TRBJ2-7,CASRGGSYEQYF,TGTGCCTCGAGGGGAGGCTCCTACGAGCAGTACTTC
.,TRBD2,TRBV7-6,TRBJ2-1,CASSPWAGGIHNEQFF,TGTGCCAGCAGCCCCTGGGCGGGGGGGATCCACAATGAGCAGTTCTTC
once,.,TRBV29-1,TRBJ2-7,CSVESTTYEQYF,TGCAGCGTTGAGAGTACAACCTACGAGCAGTACTTC
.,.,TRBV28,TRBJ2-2,CASSPGLRTGELFF,TGTGCCAGCAGCCCCGGGCTCCGCACCGGGGAGCTGTTTTTT
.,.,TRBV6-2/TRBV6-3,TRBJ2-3,CASSSVTATDTQYF,TGTGCCAGCAGCTCCGTGACAGCCACAGATACGCAGTATTTT